The rows below give T cell receptor beta chains drawn from one sample of a study of Graves' ophthalmopathy and Graves' hyperthyroidism. TCRdb analysed the multiplex PCR reads with MiXCR anew, one entry per CDR3 protein. The table has some 360,000 distinct CDR3 sequences, roughly 17% seen once. The sample comprised peripheral blood. The source is an adult woman with stable Graves' hyperthyroidism. Each CDR3 is given with its conserved first and last residue. A D gene is named only where the DNA matches it firmly. A clone size is listed for some rows: how often the clone was seen (once, few, many), or a class if it is expanded.

clone_size j_call v_call d_call cdr3_nt cdr3_aa
many TRBJ1-5 TRBV20-1 TRBD1 TGCAGTGCTAGAGACCCGATGCCGGGACAGGGCACATATAGCAATCAGCCCCAGCATTTT CSARDPMPGQGTYSNQPQHF
NA TRBJ2-5 TRBV5-1 NA TGCGCCAGCAGCTGGCACCAAGAGACCCAGTACTTC CASSWHQETQYF
many TRBJ1-2 TRBV11-2 NA TGTGCCAGCAGCCCCATCGGGGGGTACTATAGCTACACCTTC CASSPIGGYYSYTF
many TRBJ1-2 TRBV6-1 NA TGTGCCAGCAGAAACCGGGGCGCTAACTATGGCTACACCTTC CASRNRGANYGYTF
NA TRBJ2-7 TRBV18 TRBD2 TGTGCCAGCTCACCAACCGGGGGGACTTCCTACGAGCAGTACTTC CASSPTGGTSYEQYF
many TRBJ2-7 TRBV20-1 TRBD1 TGCAGTGCTAGGTCACAGGGGGCATCCTACGAGCAGTACTTC CSARSQGASYEQYF
many TRBJ2-5 TRBV7-2 TRBD2 TGTGCCAGCAGCTTCCGCAAGACTAGCGAACAAGAGACCCAGTACTTC CASSFRKTSEQETQYF
NA TRBJ1-5 TRBV11-1 TRBD1 TGTGCCAGCAGCGGGGGACAGGGGAATCCTAGCAATCAGCCCCAGCATTTT CASSGGQGNPSNQPQHF
NA TRBJ2-7 TRBV5-1 TRBD1 TGCGCCAGCAGCTTAGATGGGGCCAAACAGGGGCGAGTTTCCTACGAGCAGTACTTC CASSLDGAKQGRVSYEQYF
many TRBJ2-2 TRBV7-2 NA TGTGCCAGCAGCTTAGTGGCCGGGCTAACCGGGGAGCTGTTTTTT CASSLVAGLTGELFF
many TRBJ1-6 TRBV2 NA TGTGCCAGCAGTGTCCGGAGCTCCTATAATTCACCCCTCCACTTT CASSVRSSYNSPLHF
many TRBJ2-7 TRBV6-2/TRBV6-3 NA TGTGCCAGCAATCAAGAATGGGGACCTACCTACGAGCAGTACTTC CASNQEWGPTYEQYF
many TRBJ2-7 TRBV20-1 NA TGCAGCGGGAGTCCCTCCTACGAGCAGTACTTC CSGSPSYEQYF
many TRBJ1-5 TRBV29-1 NA TGCAGCGTTGGGATAGACCTTGGAGGACAGCCCCAGCATTTT CSVGIDLGGQPQHF
many TRBJ2-7 TRBV12-3/TRBV12-4 TRBD1 TGTGCCAGCAGCTGGACAGGGGCCCCTACCTACGAGCAGTACTTC CASSWTGAPTYEQYF